This T cell receptor beta chain was captured by sequencing in a study of early T cells in non-severe SARS-CoV-2 infection. Unmatched junction bases numbered 12, after V lost 6 bases and J lost 11 bases. This CDR3 is built from 13 residues. Each cDNA molecule carried a unique molecular identifier. TCRdb processed the 5' RACE reads anew with MiXCR; each CDR3 protein has one entry. Here the sample spans over 30,000 distinct CDR3 sequences, 5% to 5.5% being singletons. This clonotype was recorded many times. Material: whole blood, obtained at baseline. The source of this sequence is an adult who was a healthcare worker with PCR-confirmed SARS-CoV-2 infection or an uninfected control (not recorded which). J is TRBJ1-1 and V is TRBV12-3 or TRBV12-4; 7 bases align to TRBD1. CDR3 region: CASSPDRVGDAFF. As DNA, the CDR3 is TGTGCCAGCAGCCCCGACAGGGTGGGTGACGCTTTCTTT.